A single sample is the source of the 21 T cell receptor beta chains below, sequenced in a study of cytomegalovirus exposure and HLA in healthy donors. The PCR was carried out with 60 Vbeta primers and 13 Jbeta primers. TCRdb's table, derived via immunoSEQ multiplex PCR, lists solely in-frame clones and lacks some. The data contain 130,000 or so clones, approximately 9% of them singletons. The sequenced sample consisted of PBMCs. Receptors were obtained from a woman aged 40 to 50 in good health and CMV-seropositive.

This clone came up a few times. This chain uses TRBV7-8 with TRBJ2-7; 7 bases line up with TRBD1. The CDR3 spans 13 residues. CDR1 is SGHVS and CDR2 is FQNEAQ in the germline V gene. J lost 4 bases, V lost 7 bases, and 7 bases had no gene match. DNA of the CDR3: TGTGCCAGCACGACAGGGTCTCAATACGAGCAGTACTTC. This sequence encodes CASTTGSQYEQYF.

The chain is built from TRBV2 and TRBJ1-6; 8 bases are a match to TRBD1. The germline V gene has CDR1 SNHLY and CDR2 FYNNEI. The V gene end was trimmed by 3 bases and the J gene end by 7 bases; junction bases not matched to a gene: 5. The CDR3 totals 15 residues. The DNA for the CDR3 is TGTGCCAGCAGTGAGACGGGACAGGACAATTCACCCCTCCACTTT. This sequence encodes CASSETGQDNSPLHF. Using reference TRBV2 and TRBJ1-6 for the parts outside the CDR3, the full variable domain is EPEVTQTPSHQVTQMGQEVILRCVPISNHLYFYWYRQILGQKVEFLVSFYNNEISEKSEIFDDQFSVERPDGSNFTLKIRSTKLEDSAMYFCASSETGQDNSPLHFGNGTRLTVT.

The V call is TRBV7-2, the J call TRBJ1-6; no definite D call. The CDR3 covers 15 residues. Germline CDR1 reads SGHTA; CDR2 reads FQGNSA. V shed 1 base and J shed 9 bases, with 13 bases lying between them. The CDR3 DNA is TGTGCCAGCAGCTTAGTCCATAGCGGTGGTTCACCCCTCCACTTT. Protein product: CASSLVHSGGSPLHF.

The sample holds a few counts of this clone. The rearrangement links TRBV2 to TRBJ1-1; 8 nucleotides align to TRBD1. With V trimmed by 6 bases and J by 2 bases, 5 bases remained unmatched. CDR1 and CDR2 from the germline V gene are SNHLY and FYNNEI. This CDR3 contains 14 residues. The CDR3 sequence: CASSLQGENTEAFF. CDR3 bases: TGTGCCAGCAGCCTACAGGGGGAAAACACTGAAGCTTTCTTT.

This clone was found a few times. The CDR3 DNA sequence: TGTGCCAGCAGGGAACAGGGTCCCTCCTACGAGCAGTACTTC. The encoded protein is CASREQGPSYEQYF. The chain couples TRBV2 to TRBJ2-7; TRBD1 is a possible D gene (6 bases). Germline CDR1 is SNHLY and CDR2 is FYNNEI. This CDR3 is 14 amino acids long. The germline V and J ends were trimmed by 6 bases and 0 bases, with 12 bases remaining between them.

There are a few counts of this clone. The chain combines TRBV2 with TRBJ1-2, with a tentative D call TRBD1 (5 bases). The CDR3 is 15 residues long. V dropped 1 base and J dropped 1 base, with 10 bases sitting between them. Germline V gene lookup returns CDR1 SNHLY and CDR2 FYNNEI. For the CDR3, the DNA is TGTGCCAGCAGTGAAGTAGGACAAATTAACTATGGCTACACCTTC. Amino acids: CASSEVGQINYGYTF.

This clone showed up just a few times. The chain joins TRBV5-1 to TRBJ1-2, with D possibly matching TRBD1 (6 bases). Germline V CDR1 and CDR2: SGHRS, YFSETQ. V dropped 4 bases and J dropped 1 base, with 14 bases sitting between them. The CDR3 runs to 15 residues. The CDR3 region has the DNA TGCGCCAGCAGCGTTGACAGGCAACTTAACTATGGCTACACCTTC. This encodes CASSVDRQLNYGYTF.

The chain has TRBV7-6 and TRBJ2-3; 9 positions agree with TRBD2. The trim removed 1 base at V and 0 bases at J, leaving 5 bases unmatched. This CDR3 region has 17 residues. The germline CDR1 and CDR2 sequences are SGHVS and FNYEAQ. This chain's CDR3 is CASSLGSGGASTDTQYF. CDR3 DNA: TGTGCCAGCAGCTTAGGTAGCGGGGGAGCTAGCACAGATACGCAGTATTTT. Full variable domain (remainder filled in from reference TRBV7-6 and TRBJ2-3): GAGVSQSPRYKVTKRGQDVALRCDPISGHVSLYWYRQALGQGPEFLTYFNYEAQQDKSGLPNDRFSAERPEGSISTLTIQRTEQRDSAMYRCASSLGSGGASTDTQYFGPGTRLTVL.

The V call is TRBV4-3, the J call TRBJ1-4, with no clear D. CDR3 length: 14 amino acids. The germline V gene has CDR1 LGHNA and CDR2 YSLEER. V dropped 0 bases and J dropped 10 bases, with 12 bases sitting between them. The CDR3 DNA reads TGCGCCAGCAGCCAAGACGCCTACCCCCTAAAACTGTTTTTT. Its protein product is CASSQDAYPLKLFF.

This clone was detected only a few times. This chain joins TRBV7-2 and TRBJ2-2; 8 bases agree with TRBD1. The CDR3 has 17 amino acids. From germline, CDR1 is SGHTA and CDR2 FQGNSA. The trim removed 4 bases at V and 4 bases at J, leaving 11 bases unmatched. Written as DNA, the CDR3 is TGTGCCAGCAGCTCGAAGACAGGGGCTCGCGGCACCGGGGAGCTGTTTTTT. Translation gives CASSSKTGARGTGELFF.

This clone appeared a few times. The CDR3 region is CASSLSMNRGTDTQYF. The CDR3 coding sequence is TGTGCCAGCAGCTTGAGCATGAACAGGGGCACAGATACGCAGTATTTT. This chain links TRBV5-4 with TRBJ2-3; weak D call: TRBD1 (6 bases). The V end lost 1 base, the J end lost 1 base, and 13 bases lay between the germline ends. The CDR3 sequence is 16 residues long. Germline values: CDR1 SGHNT, CDR2 YYREEE (reference sequence).

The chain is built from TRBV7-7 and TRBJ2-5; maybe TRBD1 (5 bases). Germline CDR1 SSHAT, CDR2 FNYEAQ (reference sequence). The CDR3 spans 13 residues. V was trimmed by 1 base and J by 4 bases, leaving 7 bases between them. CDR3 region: CASSLGRVETQYF. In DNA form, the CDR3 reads TGTGCCAGCAGCTTAGGCAGGGTAGAGACCCAGTACTTC.

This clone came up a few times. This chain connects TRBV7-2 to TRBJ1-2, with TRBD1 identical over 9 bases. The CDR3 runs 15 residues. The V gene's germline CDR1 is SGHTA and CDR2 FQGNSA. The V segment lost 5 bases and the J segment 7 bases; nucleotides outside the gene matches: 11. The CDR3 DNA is TGTGCCAGCAGCCCCCCGGGACAGGGTCTAGCTGGCTACACCTTC. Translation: CASSPPGQGLAGYTF.

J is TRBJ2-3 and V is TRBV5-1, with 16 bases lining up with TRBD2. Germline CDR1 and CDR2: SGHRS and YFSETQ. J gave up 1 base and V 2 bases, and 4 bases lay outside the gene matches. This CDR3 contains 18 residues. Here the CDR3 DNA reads TGCGCCAGCAGCTTAGGGACTAGCGGGGGGGCCGGCACAGATACGCAGTATTTT. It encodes CASSLGTSGGAGTDTQYF.

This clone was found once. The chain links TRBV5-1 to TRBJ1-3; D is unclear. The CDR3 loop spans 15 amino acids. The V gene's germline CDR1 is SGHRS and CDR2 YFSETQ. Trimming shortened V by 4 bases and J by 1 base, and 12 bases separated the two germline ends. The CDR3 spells CASSIDPGSGNTIYF. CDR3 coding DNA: TGCGCCAGCAGCATTGACCCGGGTTCTGGAAACACCATATATTTT.

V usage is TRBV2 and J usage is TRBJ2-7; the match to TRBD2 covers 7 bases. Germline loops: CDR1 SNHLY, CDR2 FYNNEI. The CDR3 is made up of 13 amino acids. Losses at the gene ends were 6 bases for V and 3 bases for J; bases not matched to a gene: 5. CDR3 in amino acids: CASSRGGYYEQYF. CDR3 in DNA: TGTGCCAGCAGCCGCGGGGGTTACTACGAGCAGTACTTC.

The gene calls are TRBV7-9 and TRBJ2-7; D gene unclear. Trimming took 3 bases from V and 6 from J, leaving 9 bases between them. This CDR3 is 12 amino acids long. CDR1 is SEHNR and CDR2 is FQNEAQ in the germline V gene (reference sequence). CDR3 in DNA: TGTGCCAGCAGCTTGAACACGGGCGAGCAGTACTTC. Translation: CASSLNTGEQYF.

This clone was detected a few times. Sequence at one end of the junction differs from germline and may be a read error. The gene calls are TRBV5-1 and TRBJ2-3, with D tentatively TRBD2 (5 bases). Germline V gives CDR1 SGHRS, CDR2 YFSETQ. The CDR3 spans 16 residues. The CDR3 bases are TGCGCCAGCAGCTTGAAAGGACGGTCTAGCACAGATAAGCAGTATTTT. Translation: CASSLKGRSSTDKQYF.

The CDR3, as DNA: TGTGCCAGCAGCCAAGGTTTGCGGGGGTCTCGAGAGCAGTACTTC. This gives the protein CASSQGLRGSREQYF. The chain recombines TRBV14 with TRBJ2-7; 7 bases line up with TRBD2. Trimming removed 1 base from V and 7 bases from J; junction bases left unmatched: 10. The length of the CDR3 is 15 residues. Germline loops: CDR1 SGHDN, CDR2 FVKESK. Looking up the rest from reference TRBV14 and TRBJ2-7 gives the full variable domain: EAGVTQFPSHSVIEKGQTVTLRCDPISGHDNLYWYRRVMGKEIKFLLHFVKESKQDESGMPNNRFLAERTGGTYSTLKVQPAELEDSGVYFCASSQGLRGSREQYFGPGTRLTVT.

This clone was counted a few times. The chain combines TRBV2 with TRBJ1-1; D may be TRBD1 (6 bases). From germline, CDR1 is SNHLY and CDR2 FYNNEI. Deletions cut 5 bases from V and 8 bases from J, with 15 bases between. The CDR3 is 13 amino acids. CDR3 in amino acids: CASSTGEGVEAFF. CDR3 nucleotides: TGTGCCAGCAGTACTGGGGAGGGGGTGGAAGCTTTCTTT.

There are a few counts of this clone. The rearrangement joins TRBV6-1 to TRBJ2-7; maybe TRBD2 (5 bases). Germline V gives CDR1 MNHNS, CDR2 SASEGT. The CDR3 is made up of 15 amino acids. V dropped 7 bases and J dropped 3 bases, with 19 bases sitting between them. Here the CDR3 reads CASTVRTGGYYEQYF. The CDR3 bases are TGTGCCAGCACGGTCAGGACTGGAGGCTACTACGAGCAGTACTTC.